This note documents a single T cell receptor (beta chain) sequence. Its antigen is not yet known. No much larger clone exists at a distance of one base, and base qualities are not known. This sample was included in a study of control samples from healthy donors and cancer patients (dated by TCRdb to between 2020 and 2021). CDR3 length: 16 amino acids, cysteine to phenylalanine. Only the CDR3 part of the read is kept: 48 bases, read in frame from the first base. CDR1 and CDR2 are read off the germline V gene as KGHSH and LQKENI. The junction carries 14 bases between V and J, which are trimmed by 5 bases and 0 bases respectively. Libraries were constructed by the immunoSEQ multiplex PCR assay. TCRdb carries this immuneACCESS record with in-frame sequences only. Its versions omit some clonotypes, under half of them owing to an unresolved V gene in the studies checked, with the rest unexplained. This sample lists 53,000 or so clones; around 90% were detected once. The ten largest clones capture over 11% of the sample.

The chain is made from TRBV18 and TRBJ1-3, with the D gene not confidently named. Input material: PBMCs. The TCR comes from a man between 60 and 70 years old with head and neck cancer. The sequence in DNA is TGTGCCAGCTCATTGGGGATATTTCTCTCTGGAAACACCATATATTTT. This is translated as CASSLGIFLSGNTIYF.